This T cell receptor beta chain was retrieved from a study of cytomegalovirus exposure and HLA in healthy donors. Background on the study: Early released data had tens of millions of unique TCRs, all coming from HLA-typed donors. Whole-study findings and limits: Accounts indicate the classifier identified cytomegalovirus status with strong specificity and sensitivity. The authors later linked a missense DCLRE1C variant to TCR beta V- and J-gene trimming.

CDR3 size: 14 residues. Germline CDR1 reads SQVTM; CDR2 reads ANQGSEA. All donors participated as healthy donors of bone marrow. As regards this clone: Its antigen is unidentified.

13 Jbeta primers and 60 Vbeta primers were used for the PCR. Clones were read by immunoSEQ multiplex PCR, and TCRdb kept only the in-frame ones, dropping some. Counted here are over 60,000 clones, around 72% occurring once; the ten biggest clones make up just under 7.5%. The TCR sequence derives from a woman in her twenties or thirties in good health and CMV-seropositive. V gene TRBV29-1 combines with J gene TRBJ1-2; D uncertain. Specimen: PBMCs. The CDR3 here is CSTPRGGLRDGYTF. As DNA, the CDR3 is TGCAGTACGCCGCGGGGAGGCTTAAGGGATGGCTACACCTTC.